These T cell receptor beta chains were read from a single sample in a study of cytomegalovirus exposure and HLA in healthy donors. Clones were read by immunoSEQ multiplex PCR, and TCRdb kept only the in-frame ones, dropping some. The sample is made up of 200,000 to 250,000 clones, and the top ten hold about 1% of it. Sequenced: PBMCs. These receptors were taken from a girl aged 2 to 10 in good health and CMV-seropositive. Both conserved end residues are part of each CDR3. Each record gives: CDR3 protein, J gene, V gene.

cdr3_aa: CARGSGRAYEQYF; j_call: TRBJ2-7; v_call: TRBV6-4
cdr3_aa: CASSYSGAGVTYEQYF; j_call: TRBJ2-7; v_call: TRBV6-5
cdr3_aa: CASSELAAGGGDTQYF; j_call: TRBJ2-3; v_call: TRBV6-1
cdr3_aa: CASSLGLAGSTLGEQYF; j_call: TRBJ2-7; v_call: TRBV27
cdr3_aa: CASSQGQGGSGYTF; j_call: TRBJ1-2; v_call: TRBV14
cdr3_aa: CASSGSRGKETQYF; j_call: TRBJ2-5; v_call: TRBV6-1
cdr3_aa: CASSALAGGPGDTQYF; j_call: TRBJ2-3; v_call: TRBV25-1
cdr3_aa: CASSYDRQGGTDTQYF; j_call: TRBJ2-3; v_call: TRBV27
cdr3_aa: CATQGSRGGEQYF; j_call: TRBJ2-7; v_call: TRBV10-2
cdr3_aa: CASSLDLAGDSYSTDTQYF; j_call: TRBJ2-3; v_call: TRBV7-3
cdr3_aa: CASSYGGNGYTF; j_call: TRBJ1-2; v_call: TRBV6-5
cdr3_aa: CSVRVPAEGRDTQYF; j_call: TRBJ2-3; v_call: TRBV29-1
cdr3_aa: CASSVTGSGNIQYF; j_call: TRBJ2-4; v_call: TRBV9
cdr3_aa: CASSRDRGTPGNTIYF; j_call: TRBJ1-3; v_call: TRBV19
cdr3_aa: CASSSPPGTTEQYF; j_call: TRBJ2-7; v_call: TRBV5-1
cdr3_aa: CSVLGAGQTDTQYF; j_call: TRBJ2-3; v_call: TRBV29-1
cdr3_aa: CASSTDRSTYEQYF; j_call: TRBJ2-7; v_call: TRBV7-9
cdr3_aa: CASSFEGRAWETQYF; j_call: TRBJ2-5; v_call: TRBV7-2
cdr3_aa: CASSIGAQGNYGYTF; j_call: TRBJ1-2; v_call: TRBV28
cdr3_aa: CASSSPGPLNGYTF; j_call: TRBJ1-2; v_call: TRBV5-6
cdr3_aa: CASSRSWADKTQYF; j_call: TRBJ2-5; v_call: TRBV27
cdr3_aa: CATTQLAGNTGELFF; j_call: TRBJ2-2; v_call: TRBV15
cdr3_aa: CASSGRQIYGYTF; j_call: TRBJ1-2; v_call: TRBV2
cdr3_aa: CASSASLGSGRFTGELFF; j_call: TRBJ2-2; v_call: TRBV6-1
cdr3_aa: CASSWASTSGELFF; j_call: TRBJ2-2; v_call: TRBV5-1
cdr3_aa: CASSFGGLAGGRPGELFF; j_call: TRBJ2-2; v_call: TRBV11-2
cdr3_aa: CASRTGTSGTNEQFF; j_call: TRBJ2-1; v_call: TRBV6-5
cdr3_aa: CASKQGTKAEAFF; j_call: TRBJ1-1; v_call: TRBV28
cdr3_aa: CASSLLLNSYGYTF; j_call: TRBJ1-2; v_call: TRBV2
cdr3_aa: CASTYEGNTEAFF; j_call: TRBJ1-1; v_call: TRBV28
cdr3_aa: CASSVLPTSGLSYNEQFF; j_call: TRBJ2-1; v_call: TRBV9
cdr3_aa: CASSLVPQSVGTGGNTEAFF; j_call: TRBJ1-1; v_call: TRBV5-1
cdr3_aa: CASSFQGQTTDTQYF; j_call: TRBJ2-3; v_call: TRBV5-1
cdr3_aa: CASKTGTGPYGYTF; j_call: TRBJ1-2; v_call: TRBV25-1
cdr3_aa: CASSPGMQLEQFF; j_call: TRBJ2-1; v_call: TRBV5-6
cdr3_aa: CASGRFGVQGEAFF; j_call: TRBJ1-1; v_call: TRBV27
cdr3_aa: CASSEVSGYGYTF; j_call: TRBJ1-2; v_call: TRBV4-1
cdr3_aa: CASSVTPSVEQYF; j_call: TRBJ2-7; v_call: TRBV9
cdr3_aa: CASSPLPPLAGGPHEQFF; j_call: TRBJ2-1; v_call: TRBV18
cdr3_aa: CASSRLQGKAETQYF; j_call: TRBJ2-5; v_call: TRBV28
cdr3_aa: CASSLDAGLDYGYTF; j_call: TRBJ1-2; v_call: TRBV7-2
cdr3_aa: CASRRTGFGGYTF; j_call: TRBJ1-2; v_call: TRBV28
cdr3_aa: CASSRTGGKNIQYF; j_call: TRBJ2-4; v_call: TRBV4-1
cdr3_aa: CASRGGRSTDTQYF; j_call: TRBJ2-3; v_call: TRBV28
cdr3_aa: CSVNQYNQETQYF; j_call: TRBJ2-5; v_call: TRBV29-1
cdr3_aa: CAWSSWTSGSPAPFNEQFF; j_call: TRBJ2-1; v_call: TRBV30
cdr3_aa: CASSFSGAHNEQFF; j_call: TRBJ2-1; v_call: TRBV11-3
cdr3_aa: CAISGTTRRYTDTQYF; j_call: TRBJ2-3; v_call: TRBV10-3
cdr3_aa: CASRATARNQPQHF; j_call: TRBJ1-5; v_call: TRBV28